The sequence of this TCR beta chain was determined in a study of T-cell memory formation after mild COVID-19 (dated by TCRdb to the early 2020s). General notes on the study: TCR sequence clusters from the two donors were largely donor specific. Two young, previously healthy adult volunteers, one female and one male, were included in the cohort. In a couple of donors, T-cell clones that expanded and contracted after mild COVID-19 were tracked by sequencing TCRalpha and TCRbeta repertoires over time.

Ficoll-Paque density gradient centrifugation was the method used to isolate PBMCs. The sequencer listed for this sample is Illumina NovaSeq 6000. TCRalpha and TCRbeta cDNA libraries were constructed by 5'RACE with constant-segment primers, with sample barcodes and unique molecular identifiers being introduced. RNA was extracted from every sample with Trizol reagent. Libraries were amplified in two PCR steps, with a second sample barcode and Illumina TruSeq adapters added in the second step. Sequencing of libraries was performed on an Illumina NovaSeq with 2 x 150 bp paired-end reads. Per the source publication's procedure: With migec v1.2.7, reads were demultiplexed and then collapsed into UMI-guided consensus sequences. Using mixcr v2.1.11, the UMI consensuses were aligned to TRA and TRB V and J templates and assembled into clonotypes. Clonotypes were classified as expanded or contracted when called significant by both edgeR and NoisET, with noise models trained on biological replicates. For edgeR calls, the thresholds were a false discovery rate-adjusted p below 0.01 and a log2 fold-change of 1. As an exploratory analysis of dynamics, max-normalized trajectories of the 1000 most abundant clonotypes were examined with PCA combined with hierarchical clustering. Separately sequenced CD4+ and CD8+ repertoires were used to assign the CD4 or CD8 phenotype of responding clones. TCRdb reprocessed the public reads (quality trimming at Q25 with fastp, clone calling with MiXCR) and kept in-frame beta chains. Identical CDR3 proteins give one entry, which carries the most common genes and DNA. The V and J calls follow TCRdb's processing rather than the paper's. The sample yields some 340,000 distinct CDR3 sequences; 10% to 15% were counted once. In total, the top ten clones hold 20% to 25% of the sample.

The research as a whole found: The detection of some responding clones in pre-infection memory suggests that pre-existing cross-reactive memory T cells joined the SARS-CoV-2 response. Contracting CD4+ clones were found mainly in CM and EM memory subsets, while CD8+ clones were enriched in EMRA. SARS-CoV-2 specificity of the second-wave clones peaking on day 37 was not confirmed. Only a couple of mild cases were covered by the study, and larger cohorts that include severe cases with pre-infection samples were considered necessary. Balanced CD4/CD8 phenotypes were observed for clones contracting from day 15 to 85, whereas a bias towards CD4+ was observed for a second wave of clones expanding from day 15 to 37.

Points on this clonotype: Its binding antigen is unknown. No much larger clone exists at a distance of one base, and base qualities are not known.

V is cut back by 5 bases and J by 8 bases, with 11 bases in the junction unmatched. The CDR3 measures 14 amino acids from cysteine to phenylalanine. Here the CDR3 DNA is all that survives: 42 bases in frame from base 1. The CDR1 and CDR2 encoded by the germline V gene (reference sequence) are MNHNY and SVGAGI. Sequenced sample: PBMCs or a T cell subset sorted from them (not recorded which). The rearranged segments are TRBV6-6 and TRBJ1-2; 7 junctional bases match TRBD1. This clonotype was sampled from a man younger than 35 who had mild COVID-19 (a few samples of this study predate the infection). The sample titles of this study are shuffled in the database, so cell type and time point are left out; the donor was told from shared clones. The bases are TGTGCCAGCAGTACGCCAGACAGGGTAGGCGGCTACACCTTC. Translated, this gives CASSTPDRVGGYTF.